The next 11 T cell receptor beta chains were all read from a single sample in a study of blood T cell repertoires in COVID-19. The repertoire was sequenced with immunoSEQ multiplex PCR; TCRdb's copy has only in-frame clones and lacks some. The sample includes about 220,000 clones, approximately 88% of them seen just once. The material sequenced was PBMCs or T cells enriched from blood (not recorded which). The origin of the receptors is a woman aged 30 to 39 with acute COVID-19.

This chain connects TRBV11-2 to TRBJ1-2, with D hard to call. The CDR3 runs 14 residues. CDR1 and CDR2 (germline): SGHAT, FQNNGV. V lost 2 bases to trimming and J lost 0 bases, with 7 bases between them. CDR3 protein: CASSLSSANYGYTF. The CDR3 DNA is TGTGCCAGCAGCTTATCTAGCGCTAACTATGGCTACACCTTC. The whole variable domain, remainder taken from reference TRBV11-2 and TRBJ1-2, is EAGVAQSPRYKIIEKRQSVAFWCNPISGHATLYWYQQILGQGPKLLIQFQNNGVVDDSQLPKDRFSAERLKGVDSTLKIQPAKLEDSAVYLCASSLSSANYGYTFGSGTRLTVV.

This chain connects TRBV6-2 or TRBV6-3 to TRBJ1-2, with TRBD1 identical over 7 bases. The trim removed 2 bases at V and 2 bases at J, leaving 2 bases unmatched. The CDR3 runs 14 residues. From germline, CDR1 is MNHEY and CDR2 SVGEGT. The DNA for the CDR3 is TGTGCCAGCAGTTACCTGACAGGGAACTATGGCTACACCTTC. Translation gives CASSYLTGNYGYTF.

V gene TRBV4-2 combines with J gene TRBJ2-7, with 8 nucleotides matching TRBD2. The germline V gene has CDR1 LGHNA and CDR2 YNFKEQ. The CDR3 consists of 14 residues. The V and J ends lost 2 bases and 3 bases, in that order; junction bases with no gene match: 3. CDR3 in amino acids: CASSQQRGSYEQYF. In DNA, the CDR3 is TGTGCCAGCAGCCAACAGCGGGGGAGCTACGAGCAGTACTTC.

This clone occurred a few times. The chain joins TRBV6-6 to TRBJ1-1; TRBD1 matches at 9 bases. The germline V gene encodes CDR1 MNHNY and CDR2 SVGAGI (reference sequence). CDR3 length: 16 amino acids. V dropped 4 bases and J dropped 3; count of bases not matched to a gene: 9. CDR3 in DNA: TGTGCCAGCAGTTGGGACAGGGCTGTCGGGGACACTGAAGCTTTCTTT. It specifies CASSWDRAVGDTEAFF.

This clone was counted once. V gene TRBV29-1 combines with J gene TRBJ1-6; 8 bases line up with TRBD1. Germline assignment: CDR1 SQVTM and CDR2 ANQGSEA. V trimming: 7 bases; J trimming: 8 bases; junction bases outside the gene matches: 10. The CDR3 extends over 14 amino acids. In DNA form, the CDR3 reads TGCAGCGCTGCCCCCAGGGGGCAAGATTCACCCCTCCACTTT. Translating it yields CSAAPRGQDSPLHF.

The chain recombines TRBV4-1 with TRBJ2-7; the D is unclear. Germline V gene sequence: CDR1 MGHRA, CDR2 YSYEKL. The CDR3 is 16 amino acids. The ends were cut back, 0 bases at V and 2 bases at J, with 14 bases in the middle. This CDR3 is CASSQERIVSAYEQYF. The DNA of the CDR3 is TGCGCCAGCAGCCAAGAAAGAATAGTCTCGGCCTACGAGCAGTACTTC.

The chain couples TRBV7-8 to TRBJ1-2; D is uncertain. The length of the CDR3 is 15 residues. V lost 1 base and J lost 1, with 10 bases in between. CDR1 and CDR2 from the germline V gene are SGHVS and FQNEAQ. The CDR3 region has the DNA TGTGCCAGCAGCTTAGTAGCGGGTATTAACTATGGCTACACCTTC. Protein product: CASSLVAGINYGYTF. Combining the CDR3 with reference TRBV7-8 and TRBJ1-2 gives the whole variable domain GAGVSQSPRYKVAKRGQDVALRCDPISGHVSLFWYQQALGQGPEFLTYFQNEAQLDKSGLPSDRFFAERPEGSVSTLKIQRTQQEDSAVYLCASSLVAGINYGYTFGSGTRLTVV.

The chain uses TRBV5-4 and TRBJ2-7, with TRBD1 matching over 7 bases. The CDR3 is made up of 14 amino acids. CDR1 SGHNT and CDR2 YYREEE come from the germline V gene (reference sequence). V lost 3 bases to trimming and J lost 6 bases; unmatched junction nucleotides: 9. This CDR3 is CASSSYWDSSEQYF. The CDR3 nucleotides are TGTGCCAGCAGCTCCTACTGGGACAGTAGCGAGCAGTACTTC.

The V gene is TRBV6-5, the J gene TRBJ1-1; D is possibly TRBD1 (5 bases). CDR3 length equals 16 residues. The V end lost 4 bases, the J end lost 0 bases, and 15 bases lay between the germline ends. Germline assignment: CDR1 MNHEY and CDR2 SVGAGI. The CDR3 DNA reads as TGTGCCAGCAGTTTCCTCAGGACACCGATGAACACTGAAGCTTTCTTT. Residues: CASSFLRTPMNTEAFF.

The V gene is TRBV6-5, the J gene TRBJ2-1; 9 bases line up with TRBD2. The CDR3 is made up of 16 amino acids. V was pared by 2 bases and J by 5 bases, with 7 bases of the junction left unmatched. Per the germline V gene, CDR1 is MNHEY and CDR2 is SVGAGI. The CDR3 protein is CASSYTAGGRNNEQFF. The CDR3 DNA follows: TGTGCCAGCAGTTACACCGCGGGGGGGCGAAACAATGAGCAGTTCTTC.

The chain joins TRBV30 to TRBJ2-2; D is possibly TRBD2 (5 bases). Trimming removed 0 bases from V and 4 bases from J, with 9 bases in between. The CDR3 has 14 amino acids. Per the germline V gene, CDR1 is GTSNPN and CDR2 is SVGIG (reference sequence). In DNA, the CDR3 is TGTGCCTGGAGTGTATGGGCGGGCACCGGGGAGCTGTTTTTT. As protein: CAWSVWAGTGELFF.